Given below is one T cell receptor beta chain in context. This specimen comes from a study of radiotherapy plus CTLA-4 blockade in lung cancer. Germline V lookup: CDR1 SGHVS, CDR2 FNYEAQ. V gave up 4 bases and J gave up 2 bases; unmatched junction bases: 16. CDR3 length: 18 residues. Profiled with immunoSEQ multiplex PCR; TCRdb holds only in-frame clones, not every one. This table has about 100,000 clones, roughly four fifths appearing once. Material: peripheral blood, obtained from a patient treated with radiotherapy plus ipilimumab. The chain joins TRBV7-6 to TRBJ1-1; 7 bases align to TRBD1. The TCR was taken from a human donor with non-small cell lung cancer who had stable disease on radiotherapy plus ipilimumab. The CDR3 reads CASSSRPRRDRLNTEAFF. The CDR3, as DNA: TGTGCCAGCAGCTCGAGACCGAGACGGGACAGACTTAACACTGAAGCTTTCTTT.